The 10 T cell receptor beta chains presented below share a single source sample, sequenced in a study of identical twins (dated by TCRdb to about 2016). The library was produced with 5' RACE. Instrument on record: Illumina HiSeq 2000. TCRdb cleaned the public reads at Q25 with fastp, built clones with MiXCR and kept in-frame beta chains. Under each unique CDR3 protein, matching rows form one entry showing the most common genes and DNA. Across this sample there are 460,000 or so distinct CDR3 sequences, with approximately 14% seen only once. The ten top clones hold around 0.52% of the sample. These data also featured in a second study, about yellow fever vaccine responses in identical twins.

The specimen was CD4+ T cells sorted from blood. These receptors originate from a woman younger than 35 in good health.

This clonotype occurred a few times. The chain uses TRBV2 and TRBJ2-3, with 9 bases lining up with TRBD2. The CDR3 is 15 residues long. Trimming cost V 6 bases and J 0 bases; bases outside gene matches: 4. Germline V gene lookup returns CDR1 SNHLY and CDR2 FYNNEI. CDR3 amino acids: CASSTGLASTDTQYF. In DNA, the CDR3 is TGTGCCAGCAGCACGGGACTAGCAAGCACAGATACGCAGTATTTT.

This clonotype was counted many times. An end of the junction does not agree with germline; a read error may underlie this. The V and J genes are TRBV5-1 and TRBJ1-1; no reliable D call. The germline V gene encodes CDR1 SGHRS and CDR2 YFSETQ. The length of the CDR3 is 12 residues. The DNA of the CDR3 is TGTGCCAGCAGCTTGACAAACACTGAAGCTTTCTTT. Translated: CASSLTNTEAFF.

V usage is TRBV20-1 and J usage is TRBJ2-5, with TRBD1 matching over 7 bases. After removal of 6 bases from V and 3 bases from J, the junction contained 7 bases not matched to a gene. The CDR3 has 13 amino acids. The germline V gene has CDR1 DFQATT and CDR2 SNEGSKA (reference sequence). CDR3 bases: TGCAGTGCCTACGACAGGGCCAAAGAGACCCAGTACTTC. This codes for CSAYDRAKETQYF.

This clonotype occurred a few times. V and J are TRBV27 and TRBJ2-7, with D tentatively TRBD1 or TRBD2 (5 bases each). The CDR3 spans 17 residues. With 2 bases removed from V and 0 bases from J, the gap between germline ends came to 17 bases. Germline V gives CDR1 MNHEY, CDR2 SMNVEV (reference sequence). CDR3 nucleotide sequence: TGTGCCAGCAGTTTAAGTAGCCATCGGGGCATCTCCTACGAGCAGTACTTC. Protein product: CASSLSSHRGISYEQYF.

CDR3 amino acids: CASSPGLAGIDEQFF. In DNA, the CDR3 is TGTGCCAGCAGCCCGGGACTAGCGGGAATCGATGAGCAGTTCTTC. V usage is TRBV11-2 and J usage is TRBJ2-1, with TRBD2 matching over 13 bases. This CDR3 comprises 15 residues. V shed 5 bases and J 8 bases; nucleotides not matched to a gene: 6. Germline values: CDR1 SGHAT, CDR2 FQNNGV.

The chain couples TRBV7-9 to TRBJ2-3; D ambiguous. The CDR3 covers 16 residues. Trimming removed 0 bases at V and 0 bases at J, with 10 bases between. Germline V gene lookup returns CDR1 SEHNR and CDR2 FQNEAQ (reference sequence). CDR3 in DNA: TGTGCCAGCAGCTTAGCTCCCCAGTCCAGCACAGATACGCAGTATTTT. Translated, it gives CASSLAPQSSTDTQYF.

This clonotype has just a few counts. The rearrangement uses TRBV6-1 and TRBJ2-2; D gene unclear. V lost 4 bases, J lost 13 bases, and 13 bases lay in between. This CDR3 has 12 residues. Germline CDR1 is MNHNS and CDR2 is SASEGT. The CDR3 reads CASSAGPPMLFF. DNA of the CDR3: TGTGCCAGCAGTGCTGGACCCCCCATGCTGTTTTTT.

This clonotype was seen a few times. The chain has TRBV5-1 and TRBJ2-7, with TRBD1 identical over 9 bases. The CDR3 totals 17 residues. Germline loops: CDR1 SGHRS, CDR2 YFSETQ. With 0 bases clipped from V and 3 bases from J, the junction kept 10 bases outside the gene matches. The CDR3 region has the DNA TGCGCCAGCAGCTTGGCCGAAGTAGGACAGGGGTACTACGAGCAGTACTTC. Residues: CASSLAEVGQGYYEQYF.

A few counts support this clonotype. The CDR3 loop reads CASTGQGAREQYF. CDR3 nucleotides: TGTGCCAGCACGGGACAGGGGGCGAGGGAGCAGTACTTC. The chain recombines TRBV27 with TRBJ2-7; 12 bases map to TRBD1. With V trimmed by 7 bases and J by 7 bases, 5 bases remained unmatched. The CDR3 has 13 amino acids. Per the germline V gene, CDR1 is MNHEY and CDR2 is SMNVEV (reference sequence).

The chain uses TRBV28 and TRBJ2-2; 15 nucleotides line up with TRBD2. CDR3 length: 18 residues. Germline CDR1 MDHEN, CDR2 SYDVKM. Unmatched junction bases numbered 5, after V lost 4 bases and J lost 2 bases. CDR3 residues: CASSSRTSGRANTGELFF. The CDR3 DNA is TGTGCCAGCAGTTCTCGGACTAGCGGGAGGGCCAACACCGGGGAGCTGTTTTTT. Drawing the rest from reference TRBV28 and TRBJ2-2, the complete variable domain is DVKVTQSSRYLVKRTGEKVFLECVQDMDHENMFWYRQDPGLGLRLIYFSYDVKMKEKGDIPEGYSVSREKKERFSLILESASTNQTSMYLCASSSRTSGRANTGELFFGEGSRLTVL.